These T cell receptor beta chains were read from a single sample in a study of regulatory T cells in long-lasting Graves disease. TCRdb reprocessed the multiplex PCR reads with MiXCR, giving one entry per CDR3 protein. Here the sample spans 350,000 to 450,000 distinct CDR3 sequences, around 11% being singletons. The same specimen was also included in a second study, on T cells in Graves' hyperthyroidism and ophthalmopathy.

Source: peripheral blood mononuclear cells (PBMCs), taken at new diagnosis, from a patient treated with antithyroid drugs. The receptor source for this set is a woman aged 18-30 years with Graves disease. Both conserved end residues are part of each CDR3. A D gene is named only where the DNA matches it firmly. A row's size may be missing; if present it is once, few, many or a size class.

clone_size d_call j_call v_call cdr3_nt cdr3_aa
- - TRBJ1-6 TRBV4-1 TGCGCCAGCAGCCAAGGAAACGGGCCCAGCGGTTCACCCCTCCACTTT CASSQGNGPSGSPLHF
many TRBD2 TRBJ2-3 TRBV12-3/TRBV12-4 TGTGCCAGCAGTTTAAGTAGCGGGGGGGTTTATACGCAGTATTTT CASSLSSGGVYTQYF
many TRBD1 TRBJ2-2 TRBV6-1 TGTGCCACCCGCGGGACAGGGGGCAGCGGGGAGCTGTTTTTT CATRGTGGSGELFF
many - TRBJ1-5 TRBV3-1 TGTGCCAGCAGCCCAACAAGGACGAATCAGCCCCAGCATTTT CASSPTRTNQPQHF
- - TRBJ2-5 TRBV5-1 TGCGCCAGCGGACAGCGACTGGAGACCCAGTACTTC CASGQRLETQYF
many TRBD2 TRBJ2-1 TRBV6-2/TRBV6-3 TGTGCCAGCTCTACTATCCTGAGCGGGAGGGCACGGGGCGGCTCCTACAATGAGCAGTTCTTC CASSTILSGRARGGSYNEQFF
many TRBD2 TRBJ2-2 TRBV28 TGTGCCAGCAGTTTATGGAGGGGACTAGCTGGCGGGGAGCTGTTTTTT CASSLWRGLAGGELFF
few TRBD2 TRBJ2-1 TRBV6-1 TGTGCCAGCAGATCACTAGCGGGAGAAACCAATGAGCAGTTCTTC CASRSLAGETNEQFF
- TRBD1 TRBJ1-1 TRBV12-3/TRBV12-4 TGTGCCAGCAGTTTTCTTCAGGGGGCGTTCTACTCTGAAGCTTTCTTT CASSFLQGAFYSEAFF
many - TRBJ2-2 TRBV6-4 TGTGCCAGCAGTGCCGGGCAGGGCACCGGGGAGCTGTTTTTT CASSAGQGTGELFF
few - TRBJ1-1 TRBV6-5 TGTGCCAGCAGTTACTCCGGTTCGACAGTTGAAGCTTTCTTT CASSYSGSTVEAFF
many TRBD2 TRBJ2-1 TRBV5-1 TGCGCCAGCGTAGCGGGAGTAGTCGGTGAGCAGTTCTTC CASVAGVVGEQFF
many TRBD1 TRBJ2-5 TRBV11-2 TGTGCCAGCGGACAGGCAGCGTTTTTACAAGAGACCCAGTACTTC CASGQAAFLQETQYF
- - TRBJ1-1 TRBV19 TGTGCCAGTACTGAAACCCCAGAACTCTTGGAGATGAACACTGAAGCTTTCTTT CASTETPELLEMNTEAFF
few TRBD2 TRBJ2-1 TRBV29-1 TGCAGCGTTGTGACGTCGGCGGGAGGGCTAAGCAATGAGCAGTTCTTC CSVVTSAGGLSNEQFF
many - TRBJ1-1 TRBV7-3 TGTGCCTGTCAGGGGCTAGAAACTGAAGCTTTCTTT CACQGLETEAFF
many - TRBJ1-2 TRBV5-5 TGTGCCAGCAGCCCGGGGTGGAATGACCTGCTATCCGAATTCTATGGCTACACCTTC CASSPGWNDLLSEFYGYTF
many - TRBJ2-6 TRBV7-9 TGTGCCAGCAGCCCGGACAGGGCCAACGTCCTGACTTTC CASSPDRANVLTF
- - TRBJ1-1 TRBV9 TGTGCCAGCAGCGTAGCTGGGGCCACTGAAGCTTTCTTT CASSVAGATEAFF
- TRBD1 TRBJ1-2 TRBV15 TGTGCCACCAGCGCACCGGGACAGGGGCACTATGGCTACACCTTC CATSAPGQGHYGYTF
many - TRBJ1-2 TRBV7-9 TGTGCCAGCAGCCTGGGTCCTAACTATGGCTACACCTTC CASSLGPNYGYTF
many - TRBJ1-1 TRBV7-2 TGTGCCAGCAGCTTAATGGGGGGCGCTGAAGCTTTCTTT CASSLMGGAEAFF
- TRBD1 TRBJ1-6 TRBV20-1 TGCAGTGCCCCGGGACAGGGGGAACCCCTCCACTTT CSAPGQGEPLHF
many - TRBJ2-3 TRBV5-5 TGTGCCAGCAGCTTGCGGCTGATAACAGATACGCAGTATTTT CASSLRLITDTQYF
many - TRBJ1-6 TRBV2 TGTGCCAGCAGCCCAACAAAGATAACTTCACCCCTCCACTTT CASSPTKITSPLHF
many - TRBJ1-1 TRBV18 TGTGCCAGCACCCACAGGGAGGATTTCGCTGAAGCTTTCTTT CASTHREDFAEAFF
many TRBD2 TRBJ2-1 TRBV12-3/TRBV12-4 TGTGCCAGCAGTTCATTCCAATGGCGGGAGGGATGGAATGAGCAGTTCTTC CASSSFQWREGWNEQFF
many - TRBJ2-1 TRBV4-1 TGCGCCAGCAGCCGTGGGATCTTCCAGAATGAGCAGTTCTTC CASSRGIFQNEQFF
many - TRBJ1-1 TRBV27 TGTGCCAGCCACCGGGACGGTGAAGCTTTCTTT CASHRDGEAFF
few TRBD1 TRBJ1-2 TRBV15 TGTGCCACCAGCAGGACAGGGCGGAACTATGGCTACACCTTC CATSRTGRNYGYTF
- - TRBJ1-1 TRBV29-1 TGCAGCGTTGTCGGTCGGGTCGGGAACACTGAAGCTTTCTTT CSVVGRVGNTEAFF
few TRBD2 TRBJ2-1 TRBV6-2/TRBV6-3 TGTGCCAGCAGTTTTCGGGTCGGGAGGGCCCCCTATGAGCAGTTCTTC CASSFRVGRAPYEQFF
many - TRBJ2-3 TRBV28 TGTGCCAGCAGCGGCTCACCGGGACTTAACACAGATACGCAGTATTTT CASSGSPGLNTDTQYF
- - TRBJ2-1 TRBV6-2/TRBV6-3 TGTGCCAGCAGTTACTCGACGGGTGATGGTGGGCAGTTCTTC CASSYSTGDGGQFF
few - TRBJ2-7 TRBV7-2 TGTGCCAGCAGCATACTACATCCCTCCTACGAGCAGTACTTC CASSILHPSYEQYF
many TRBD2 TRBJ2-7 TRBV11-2 TGTGCCAGCAGCTTAGGTCCGGGACTAGCTGATAAGACCTACGAGCAGTACTTC CASSLGPGLADKTYEQYF
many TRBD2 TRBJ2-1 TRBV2 TGTGCCAGCAGGCCCATTAGCGGGAGGGTCGATGAGCAGTTCTTC CASRPISGRVDEQFF
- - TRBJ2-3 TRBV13 TGTGCCAGCAGCCCGGGACGGGGCATAGATACGCAGTATTTT CASSPGRGIDTQYF
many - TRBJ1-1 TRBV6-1 TGTGCCAGCAGACCTACAGGGAGCCGCACTGAAGCTTTCTTT CASRPTGSRTEAFF
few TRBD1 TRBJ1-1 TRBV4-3 TGCGCCAGCAGCCCAGGGACAGGGGGCATGACAACTGAAGCTTTCTTT CASSPGTGGMTTEAFF
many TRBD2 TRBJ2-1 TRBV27 TGTGCCAGCAGGCCGCCTAGCGGTCCTTACAATGAGCAGTTCTTC CASRPPSGPYNEQFF
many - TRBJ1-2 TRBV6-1 TGTGCCAGCAGCCTCTTTCAGACCTCTAACTATGGCTACACCTTC CASSLFQTSNYGYTF
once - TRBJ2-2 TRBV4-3 TGCGCCAGCAGTCGAGTAGGGGGCACCGGGGAGCTGTTTTTT CASSRVGGTGELFF
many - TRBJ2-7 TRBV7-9 TGTGCCAGCAGCTTAGCAAGTCATAGTGGGACCGCCTACGAGCAGTACTTC CASSLASHSGTAYEQYF
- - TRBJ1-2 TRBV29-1 TGCAGCGTTCGCAGGGGCTACGACTATGGCTACACCTTC CSVRRGYDYGYTF
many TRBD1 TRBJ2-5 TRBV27 TGTGCCAGCAGTCTTGGACAGGGGCGAGTGACCCAGTACTTC CASSLGQGRVTQYF
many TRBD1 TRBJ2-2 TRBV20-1 TGCAGTGCCCCGGGACAGGCAGAGAACACCGGGGAGCTGTTTTTT CSAPGQAENTGELFF
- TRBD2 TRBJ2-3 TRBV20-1 TGCAGTGCTAGCTATTTGGGAGGGACCCCGACAGATACGCAGTATTTT CSASYLGGTPTDTQYF
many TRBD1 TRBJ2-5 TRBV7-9 TGTGCCAGCAGCTCGGGACAGGGCGGGGAAGAGACCCAGTACTTC CASSSGQGGEETQYF
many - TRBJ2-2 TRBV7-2 TGTGCCAGCAGCTTAGACCTAATACAGCCTGAGACCGGGGAGCTGTTTTTT CASSLDLIQPETGELFF
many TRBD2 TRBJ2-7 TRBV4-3 TGCGCCAGCAGCCAAGTTGCGGGAGAAGCATTGGAGCAGTACTTC CASSQVAGEALEQYF
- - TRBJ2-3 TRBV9 TGTGCCAGCAGCCCGGCCACAGGCGATACGCAGTATTTT CASSPATGDTQYF
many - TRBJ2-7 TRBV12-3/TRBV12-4 TGTGCCAGCAGTTTAGGGACCCGAAGAAGCTCCTACGAGCAGTACTTC CASSLGTRRSSYEQYF
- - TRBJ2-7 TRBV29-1 TGCAGCGTTGGACCGGGGGTCTACGAGCAGTACTTC CSVGPGVYEQYF
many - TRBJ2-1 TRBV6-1 TGTGCCAGCAGCATAGGGGGGTCGAGTGAGCAGTTCTTC CASSIGGSSEQFF
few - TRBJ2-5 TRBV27 TGTGCCAGCAGTTTCGAACAGGGAGAGACCCAGTACTTC CASSFEQGETQYF
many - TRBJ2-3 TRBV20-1 TGCAGTGCTAGAGGGTGGGAGGCGTTCGGCGGGGGCCGTCGCACAGATACGCAGTATTTT CSARGWEAFGGGRRTDTQYF
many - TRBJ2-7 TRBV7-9 TGTGCCAGCAGCTCTCCGGGGGATCCGTACGAGCAGTACTTC CASSSPGDPYEQYF